This T cell receptor beta chain emerged from a study of control samples from healthy donors and cancer patients. The table came from immunoSEQ multiplex PCR; TCRdb's copy has only in-frame clones and leaves some out. The table includes approximately 150,000 clones, less than 95% detected once. With 2 bases removed from V and 3 bases from J, the gap between germline ends came to 18 bases. The length of the CDR3 is 17 residues. Germline lookup yields CDR1 SGDLS and CDR2 YYNGEE. A few counts support this clone. The TCR originated in a man aged 60 to 69 with colorectal cancer. The chain links TRBV9 to TRBJ1-3; D possibly corresponds to TRBD1 (5 bases). Input material: PBMCs. CDR3: CASSVSPGTSSGNTIYF. CDR3 nucleotide sequence: TGTGCCAGCAGCGTTAGCCCTGGGACTTCCAGTGGAAACACCATATATTTT.